The 8 T cell receptor beta chains in this list originate from one sample, sequenced in a study of shared clonotypes between healthy human individuals (TCRdb year 2020). Receptors were amplified or captured by the immunoSEQ multiplex PCR assay. Held by TCRdb, this immuneACCESS table contains in-frame sequences only and omits some clones. Under half of the omission traces to an unresolved V gene where checked; the cause of the rest is unknown. The sample table lists some 1.5 million clones, roughly 96% of them with a count of one. The ten largest clonotypes hold approximately 1.2% of the sample. Material: naive CD4+ T cells sorted from blood. What the cell subset or site label conveys for this sample: CD45RA+ positively selected. The receptors derive from a man younger than 40 in good health.

A note on this clone: At the DNA level, this CDR3 is encoded by other sequences in the same sample as well. The chain couples TRBV11-3 to TRBJ2-7; TRBD2 aligns across 7 bases. Germline loops: CDR1 SGHNT, CDR2 YENEEA. Losses at the gene ends were 3 bases for V and 3 bases for J; bases not matched to a gene: 2. This CDR3 has 13 amino acids. The CDR3 coding sequence is TGTGCCAGCAGCTTGGGCGGGAGCTACGAGCAGTACTTC. Residues: CASSLGGSYEQYF.

In the case of this clone: Other DNA sequences from this sample encode an identical CDR3 as well. The chain recombines TRBV5-1 with TRBJ2-5; no clear D gene. V was trimmed by 1 base and J by 5 bases, leaving 6 bases between them. Germline-derived CDR1 and CDR2 are SGHRS and YFSETQ. The CDR3 covers 12 residues. The CDR3 region is CASSLSVETQYF. CDR3 sequence (DNA): TGCGCCAGCAGCTTGAGTGTGGAGACCCAGTACTTC.

V gene TRBV10-3 combines with J gene TRBJ2-7, with TRBD2 identical over 9 bases. This CDR3 contains 13 residues. V gave up 4 bases and J gave up 3 bases; unmatched junction bases: 1. Germline loops: CDR1 ENHRY, CDR2 SYGVKD. The CDR3 coding sequence is TGTGCCATCAGTGGAGCGGGAGGCTACGAGCAGTACTTC. It codes for CAISGAGGYEQYF.

This sequence joins TRBV2 and TRBJ1-5; no definite D call. This CDR3 spans 16 amino acids. Germline CDR1 is SNHLY and CDR2 is FYNNEI. Trimming took off 7 bases at V and 3 bases at J, with 19 bases between the two ends. The CDR3 spells CASNREGGQLNQPQHF. CDR3 DNA sequence: TGTGCCAGCAATCGGGAGGGAGGGCAGCTCAATCAGCCCCAGCATTTT.

The chain joins TRBV2 to TRBJ2-7; TRBD2 matches 8 bases. CDR3 size: 17 residues. Per germline, CDR1 SNHLY and CDR2 FYNNEI. J was trimmed by 7 bases and V by 7 bases; bases with no gene match: 21. The CDR3 DNA follows: TGTGCCAGCACCCCCCCCGCGGGCTTAGCGGGGAAAGGGGAGCAGTACTTC. This sequence encodes CASTPPAGLAGKGEQYF.

This chain links TRBV2 with TRBJ2-7; TRBD2 aligns across 15 bases. Germline lookup yields CDR1 SNHLY and CDR2 FYNNEI. The CDR3 contains 17 residues. The trim removed 7 bases at V and 5 bases at J, leaving 12 bases unmatched. Written as DNA, the CDR3 is TGTGCCAGCAAAGTAACTCCTGGACTAGCGGGAGGGGACGAGCAGTACTTC. Protein sequence: CASKVTPGLAGGDEQYF.

The chain has TRBV25-1 and TRBJ2-1; 9 positions match TRBD2. The CDR3 is 15 amino acids. CDR1 MGHDK and CDR2 SYGVNS come from the germline V gene. V trimming: 8 bases; J trimming: 9 bases; junction bases outside the gene matches: 14. CDR3 sequence reads: CASVSLSGRTGEQFF. The CDR3 DNA sequence: TGTGCCAGCGTATCCCTTAGCGGGAGAACGGGTGAGCAGTTCTTC. Based on the CDR3 plus reference TRBV25-1 and TRBJ2-1, the full variable domain is EADIYQTPRYLVIGTGKKITLECSQTMGHDKMYWYQQDPGMELHLIHYSYGVNSTEKGDLSSESTVSRIRTEHFPLTLESARPSHTSQYLCASVSLSGRTGEQFFGPGTRLTVL.

This chain joins TRBV4-1 and TRBJ1-1; D gene uncertain. V lost 2 bases, J lost 1 base, and 14 bases lay in between. CDR3 length: 16 residues. CDR1 and CDR2 (germline): MGHRA, YSYEKL. CDR3 loop: CASSQLFFVENTEAFF. Written as DNA, the CDR3 is TGCGCCAGCAGCCAATTATTTTTCGTGGAGAACACTGAAGCTTTCTTT.